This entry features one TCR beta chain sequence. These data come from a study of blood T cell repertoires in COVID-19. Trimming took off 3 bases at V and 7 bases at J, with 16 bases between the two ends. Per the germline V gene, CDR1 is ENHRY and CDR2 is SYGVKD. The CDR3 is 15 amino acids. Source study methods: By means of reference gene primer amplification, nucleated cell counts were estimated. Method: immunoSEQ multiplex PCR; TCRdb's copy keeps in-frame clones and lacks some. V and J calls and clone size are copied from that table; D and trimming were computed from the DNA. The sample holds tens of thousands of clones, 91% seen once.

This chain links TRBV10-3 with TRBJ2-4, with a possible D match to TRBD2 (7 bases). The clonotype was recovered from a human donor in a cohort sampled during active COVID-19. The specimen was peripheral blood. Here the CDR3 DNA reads TGTGCCATCAGTGATTCGCGGGGGCTCCGGAACATTCAGTACTTC. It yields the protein CAISDSRGLRNIQYF.